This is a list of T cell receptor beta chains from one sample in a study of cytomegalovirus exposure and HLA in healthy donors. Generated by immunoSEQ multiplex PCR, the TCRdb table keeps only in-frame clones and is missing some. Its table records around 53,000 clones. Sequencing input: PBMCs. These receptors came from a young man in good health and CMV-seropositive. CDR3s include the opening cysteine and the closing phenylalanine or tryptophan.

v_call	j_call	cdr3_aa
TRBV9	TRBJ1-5	CASGVGHSNQPQHF
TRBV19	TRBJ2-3	CASRKYGGADTQYF
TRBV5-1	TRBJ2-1	CASSFSGTRGANEQFF
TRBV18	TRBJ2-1	CASSQTSGSYNEQFF
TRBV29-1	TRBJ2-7	CSVTGGSSYEQYF
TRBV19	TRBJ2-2	CASSATTGGIAGELFF
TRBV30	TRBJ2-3	CAWSKAGGVPDTQYF
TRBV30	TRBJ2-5	CAWSREGQETQYF
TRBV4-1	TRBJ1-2	CASSQLSTGSRYTF
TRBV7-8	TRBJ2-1	CASSLGGSGTSGNNEQFF
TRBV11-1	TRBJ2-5	CASSSTGLVQETQYF
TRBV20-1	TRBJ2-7	CSASQGQEQYF
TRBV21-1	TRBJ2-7	CASSSSGGRGYEQYF
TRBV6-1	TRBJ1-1	CASSERTGGTEAFF
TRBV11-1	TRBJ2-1	CASSSPGLADNEQFF
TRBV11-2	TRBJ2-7	CASSFHRGEGESYEQYF
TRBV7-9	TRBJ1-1	CASSYRGPAFF
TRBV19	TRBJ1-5	CASISRNSNQPQHF